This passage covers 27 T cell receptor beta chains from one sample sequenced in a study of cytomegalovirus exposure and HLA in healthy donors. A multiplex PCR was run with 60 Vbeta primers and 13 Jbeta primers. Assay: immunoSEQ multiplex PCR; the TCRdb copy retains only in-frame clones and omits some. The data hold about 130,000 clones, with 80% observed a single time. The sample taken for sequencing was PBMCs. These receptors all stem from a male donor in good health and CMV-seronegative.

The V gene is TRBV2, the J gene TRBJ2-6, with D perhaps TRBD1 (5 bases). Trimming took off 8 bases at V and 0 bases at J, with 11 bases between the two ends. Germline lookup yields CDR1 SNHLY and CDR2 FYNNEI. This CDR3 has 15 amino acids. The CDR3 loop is CASLGRASGANVLTF. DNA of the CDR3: TGTGCCAGCCTGGGCAGGGCCTCTGGGGCCAACGTCCTGACTTTC. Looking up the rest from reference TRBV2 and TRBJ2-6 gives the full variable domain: EPEVTQTPSHQVTQMGQEVILRCVPISNHLYFYWYRQILGQKVEFLVSFYNNEISEKSEIFDDQFSVERPDGSNFTLKIRSTKLEDSAMYFCASLGRASGANVLTFGAGSRLTVL.

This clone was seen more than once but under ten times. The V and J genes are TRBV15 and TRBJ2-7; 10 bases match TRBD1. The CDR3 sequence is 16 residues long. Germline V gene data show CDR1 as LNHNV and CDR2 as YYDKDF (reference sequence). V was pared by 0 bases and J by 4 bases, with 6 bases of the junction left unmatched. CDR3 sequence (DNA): TGTGCCACCAGCAGAGATGTCGGGACAGGGGCGTACGAGCAGTACTTC. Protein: CATSRDVGTGAYEQYF.

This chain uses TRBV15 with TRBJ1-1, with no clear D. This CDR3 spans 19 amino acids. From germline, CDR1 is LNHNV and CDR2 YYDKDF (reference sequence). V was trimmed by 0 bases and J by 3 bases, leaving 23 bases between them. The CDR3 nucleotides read TGTGCCACCAGCAGAGATCGTTGGGCATTCCTTACTAGGGACACTGAAGCTTTCTTT. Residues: CATSRDRWAFLTRDTEAFF.

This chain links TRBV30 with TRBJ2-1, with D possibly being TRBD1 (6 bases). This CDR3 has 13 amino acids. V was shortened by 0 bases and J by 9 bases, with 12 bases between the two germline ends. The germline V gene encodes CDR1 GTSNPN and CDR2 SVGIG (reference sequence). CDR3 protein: CAWSVTGSGEQFF. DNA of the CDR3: TGTGCCTGGAGTGTTACAGGGAGTGGTGAGCAGTTCTTC.

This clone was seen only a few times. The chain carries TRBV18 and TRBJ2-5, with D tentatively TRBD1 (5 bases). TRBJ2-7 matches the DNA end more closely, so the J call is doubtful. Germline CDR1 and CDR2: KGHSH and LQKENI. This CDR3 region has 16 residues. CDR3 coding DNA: TGTGCCAGCTCACCTCCTCCCGGACAAGCAGCCTACGAGCAGTACTTC. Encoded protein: CASSPPPGQAAYEQYF.

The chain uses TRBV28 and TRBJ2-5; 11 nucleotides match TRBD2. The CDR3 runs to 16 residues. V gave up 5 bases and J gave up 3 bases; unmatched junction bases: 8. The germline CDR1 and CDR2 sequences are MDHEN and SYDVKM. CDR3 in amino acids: CASSKPGLAEKETQYF. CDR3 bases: TGTGCCAGCAGTAAACCGGGACTAGCGGAGAAAGAGACCCAGTACTTC. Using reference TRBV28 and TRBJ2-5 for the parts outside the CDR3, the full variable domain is DVKVTQSSRYLVKRTGEKVFLECVQDMDHENMFWYRQDPGLGLRLIYFSYDVKMKEKGDIPEGYSVSREKKERFSLILESASTNQTSMYLCASSKPGLAEKETQYFGPGTRLLVL.

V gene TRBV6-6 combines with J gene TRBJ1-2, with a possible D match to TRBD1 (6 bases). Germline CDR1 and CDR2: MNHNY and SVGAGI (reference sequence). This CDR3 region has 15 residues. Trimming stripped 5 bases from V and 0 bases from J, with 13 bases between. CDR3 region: CASSLDSLANYGYTF. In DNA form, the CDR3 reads TGTGCCAGCAGTCTGGACAGCCTTGCTAACTATGGCTACACCTTC.

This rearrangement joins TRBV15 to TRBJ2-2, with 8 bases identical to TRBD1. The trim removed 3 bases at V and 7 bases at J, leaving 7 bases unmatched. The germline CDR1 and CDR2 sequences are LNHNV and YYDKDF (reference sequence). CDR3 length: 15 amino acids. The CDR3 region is CATSRGGTGGGELFF. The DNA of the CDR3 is TGTGCCACCAGCAGGGGGGGTACAGGGGGCGGGGAGCTGTTTTTT.

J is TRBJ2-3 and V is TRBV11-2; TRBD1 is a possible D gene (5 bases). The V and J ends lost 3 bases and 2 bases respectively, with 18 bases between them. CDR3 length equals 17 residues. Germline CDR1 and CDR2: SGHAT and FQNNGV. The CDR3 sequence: CASSFFGQSFLTDTQYF. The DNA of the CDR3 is TGTGCCAGCAGCTTTTTCGGACAAAGTTTTCTCACAGATACGCAGTATTTT.

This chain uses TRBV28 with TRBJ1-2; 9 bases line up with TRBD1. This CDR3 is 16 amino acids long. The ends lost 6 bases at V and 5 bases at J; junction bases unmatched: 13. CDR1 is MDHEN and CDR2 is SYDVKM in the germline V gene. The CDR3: CASRRQGGIRVYGYTF. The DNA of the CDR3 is TGTGCCAGCAGACGACAGGGGGGGATAAGAGTATATGGCTACACCTTC.

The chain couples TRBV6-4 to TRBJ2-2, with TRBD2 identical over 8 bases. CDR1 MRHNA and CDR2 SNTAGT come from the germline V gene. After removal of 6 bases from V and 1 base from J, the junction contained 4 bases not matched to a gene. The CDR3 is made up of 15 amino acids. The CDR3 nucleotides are TGTGCCAGCAGCACCCTAGCGGGGAACACCGGGGAGCTGTTTTTT. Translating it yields CASSTLAGNTGELFF.

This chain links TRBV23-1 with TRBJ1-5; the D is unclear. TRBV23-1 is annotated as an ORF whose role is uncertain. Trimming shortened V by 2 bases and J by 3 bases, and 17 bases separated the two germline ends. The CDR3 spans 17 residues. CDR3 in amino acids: CASSQNPCRSPNQPQHF. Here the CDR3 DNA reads TGCGCCAGCAGTCAAAATCCATGCCGGTCCCCCAATCAGCCCCAGCATTTT.

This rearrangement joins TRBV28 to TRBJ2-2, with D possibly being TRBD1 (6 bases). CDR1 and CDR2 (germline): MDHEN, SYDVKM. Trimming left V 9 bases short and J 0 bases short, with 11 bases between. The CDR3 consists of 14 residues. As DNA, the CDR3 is TGTGCCAGTCACAGGGCCTCGAACACCGGGGAGCTGTTTTTT. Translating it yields CASHRASNTGELFF.

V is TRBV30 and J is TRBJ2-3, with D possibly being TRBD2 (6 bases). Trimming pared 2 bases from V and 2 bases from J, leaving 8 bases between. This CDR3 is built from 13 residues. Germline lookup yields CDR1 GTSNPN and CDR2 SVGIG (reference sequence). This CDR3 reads CAWSKDYTDTQYF. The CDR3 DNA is TGTGCCTGGAGTAAGGACTACACAGATACGCAGTATTTT.

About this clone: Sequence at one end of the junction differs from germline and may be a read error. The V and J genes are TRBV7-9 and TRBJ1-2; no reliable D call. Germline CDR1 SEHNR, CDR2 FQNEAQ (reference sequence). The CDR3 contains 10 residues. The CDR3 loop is CASSPRPGDF. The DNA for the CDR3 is TGTGCCAGCAGTCCCAGACCCGGAGATTTC.

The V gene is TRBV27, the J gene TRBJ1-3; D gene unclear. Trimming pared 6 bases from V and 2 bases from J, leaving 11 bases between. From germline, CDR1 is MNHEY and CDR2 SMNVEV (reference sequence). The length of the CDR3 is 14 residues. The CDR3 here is CASSRRGTGNTIYF. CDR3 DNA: TGTGCCAGCAGCCGGCGCGGCACTGGAAACACCATATATTTT.

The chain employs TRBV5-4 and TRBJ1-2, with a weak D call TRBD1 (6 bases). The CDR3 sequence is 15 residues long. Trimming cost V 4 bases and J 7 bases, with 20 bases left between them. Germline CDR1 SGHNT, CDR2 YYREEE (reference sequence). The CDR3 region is CASSPPGGGAGGYTF. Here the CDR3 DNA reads TGTGCCAGCAGCCCGCCGGGCGGGGGCGCGGGTGGCTACACCTTC.

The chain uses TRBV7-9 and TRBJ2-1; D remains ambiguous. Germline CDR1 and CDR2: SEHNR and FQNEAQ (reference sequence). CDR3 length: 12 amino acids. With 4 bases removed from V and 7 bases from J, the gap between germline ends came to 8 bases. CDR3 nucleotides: TGTGCCAGCAGCTCGGTTAATAATGAGCAGTTCTTC. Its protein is CASSSVNNEQFF.

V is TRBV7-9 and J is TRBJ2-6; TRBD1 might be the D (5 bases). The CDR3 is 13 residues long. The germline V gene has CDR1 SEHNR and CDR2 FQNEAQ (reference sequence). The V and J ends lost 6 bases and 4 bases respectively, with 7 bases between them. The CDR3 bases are TGTGCCAGCAGTGGGGCAGGGGCCAACGTCCTGACTTTC. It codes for CASSGAGANVLTF.

The CDR3 loop is CASSMSPDRRFYEQYF. As DNA, the CDR3 is TGTGCCAGTAGTATGTCTCCGGACAGGAGGTTCTACGAGCAGTACTTC. This chain links TRBV19 with TRBJ2-7, with 7 bases lining up with TRBD1. The CDR3 has 16 residues. Germline V gene data show CDR1 as LNHDA and CDR2 as SQIVND (reference sequence). V dropped 3 bases and J dropped 3; count of bases not matched to a gene: 11.

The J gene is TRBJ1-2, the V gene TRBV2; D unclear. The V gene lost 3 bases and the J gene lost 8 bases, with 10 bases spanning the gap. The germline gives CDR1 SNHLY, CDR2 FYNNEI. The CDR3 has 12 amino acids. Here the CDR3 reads CASSDNGRGYTF. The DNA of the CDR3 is TGTGCCAGCAGTGACAACGGCAGGGGCTACACCTTC.

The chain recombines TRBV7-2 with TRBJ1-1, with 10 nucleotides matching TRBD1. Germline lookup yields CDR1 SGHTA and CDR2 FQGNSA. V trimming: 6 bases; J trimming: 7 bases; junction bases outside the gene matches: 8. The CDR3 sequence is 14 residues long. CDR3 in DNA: TGTGCCAGCAGATCCGGGACAGGGGTTATTGAAGCTTTCTTT. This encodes CASRSGTGVIEAFF.

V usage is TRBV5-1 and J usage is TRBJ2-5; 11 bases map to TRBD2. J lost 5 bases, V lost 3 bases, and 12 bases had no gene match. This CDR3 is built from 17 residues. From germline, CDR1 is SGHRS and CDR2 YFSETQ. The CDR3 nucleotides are TGCGCCAGCAGCTATCTATCCTCACTAGCGGGGGAGGAGACCCAGTACTTC. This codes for CASSYLSSLAGEETQYF. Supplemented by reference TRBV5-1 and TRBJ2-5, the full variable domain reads KAGVTQTPRYLIKTRGQQVTLSCSPISGHRSVSWYQQTPGQGLQFLFEYFSETQRNKGNFPGRFSGRQFSNSRSEMNVSTLELGDSALYLCASSYLSSLAGEETQYFGPGTRLLVL.

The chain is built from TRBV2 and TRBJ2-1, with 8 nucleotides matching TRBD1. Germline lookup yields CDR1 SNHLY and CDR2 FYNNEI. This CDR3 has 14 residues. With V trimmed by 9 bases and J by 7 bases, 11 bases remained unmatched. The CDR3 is CASLGTRGLNEQFF. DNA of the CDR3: TGTGCCAGTCTGGGAACCAGGGGGCTTAATGAGCAGTTCTTC. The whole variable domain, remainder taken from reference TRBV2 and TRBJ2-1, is EPEVTQTPSHQVTQMGQEVILRCVPISNHLYFYWYRQILGQKVEFLVSFYNNEISEKSEIFDDQFSVERPDGSNFTLKIRSTKLEDSAMYFCASLGTRGLNEQFFGPGTRLTVL.

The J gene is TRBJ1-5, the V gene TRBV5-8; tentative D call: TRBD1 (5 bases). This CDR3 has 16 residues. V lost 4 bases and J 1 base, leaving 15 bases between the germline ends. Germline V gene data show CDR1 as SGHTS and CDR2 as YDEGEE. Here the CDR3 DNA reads TGTGCCAGCAGCCCCCTACGGGGGGTCAGCAATCAGCCCCAGCATTTT. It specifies CASSPLRGVSNQPQHF.

DNA of the CDR3: TGTGCCAGCAGTGAAGCGCTTCATGGGACTAGCGGGATGTTCTTC. Encoded protein: CASSEALHGTSGMFF. The chain carries TRBV2 and TRBJ2-1; 13 bases align to TRBD2. J gave up 15 bases and V 0 bases, and 8 bases lay outside the gene matches. Germline-derived CDR1 and CDR2 are SNHLY and FYNNEI. The CDR3 sequence is 15 residues long.

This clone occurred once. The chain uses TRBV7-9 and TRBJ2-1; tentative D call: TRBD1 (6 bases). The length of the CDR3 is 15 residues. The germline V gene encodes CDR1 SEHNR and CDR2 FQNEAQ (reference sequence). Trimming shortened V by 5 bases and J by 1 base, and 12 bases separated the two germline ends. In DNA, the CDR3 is TGTGCCAGCAGCCGACAACAGGGTTCCTACAATGAGCAGTTCTTC. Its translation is CASSRQQGSYNEQFF.